This T cell receptor (beta chain) was obtained from a study of response to subunit inactivated influenza vaccine. Study findings and constraints: Authors suggested each seasonal flu vaccination may recruit only limited numbers of new T cells.

From the RT-PCR reads, TCRdb called clonotypes with MiXCR, one entry per CDR3 protein. The sample holds 550,000 to 600,000 distinct CDR3 sequences, 12% seen once. This CDR3 is built from 14 residues. Trimming left V 3 bases short and J 1 base short, with 7 bases between. A note on this clonotype: What it binds is not known.

Material: PBMCs from blood, obtained on the day of vaccination. The chain links TRBV12-3 or TRBV12-4 to TRBJ1-5, with D hard to call. The TCR sequence derives from a man over 45 who received an inactivated influenza vaccine. The CDR3 DNA reads as TGTGCCAGCAGTTTTTCGCTCAGCAATCAGCCCCAGCATTTT. This sequence encodes CASSFSLSNQPQHF.